This T cell receptor (beta chain) was captured by sequencing in a study of shared clonotypes between healthy human individuals. Clones were sequenced by immunoSEQ multiplex PCR, and TCRdb holds only the in-frame ones, with some missing. The sample yields under 850,000 clones, 55% to 75% seen once. The V gene's germline CDR1 is SGHRS and CDR2 YFSETQ. The CDR3 contains 15 residues. Trimming removed 4 bases from V and 7 bases from J; junction bases left unmatched: 6. The donors, healthy adults who were HIV-negative, had experienced no recent acute infections or vaccinations. V is TRBV5-1 and J is TRBJ2-1; 12 bases are a match to TRBD2. The sequencing sample was made of memory CD4+ T cells sorted from blood. This sample's subset: CD45RA-negative fraction. The TCR sequence derives from a woman in her twenties or thirties in good health. The CDR3 sequence: CASSKGLAGLNEQFF. The CDR3, as DNA: TGCGCCAGCAGCAAGGGACTAGCGGGTTTAAATGAGCAGTTCTTC.